This T cell receptor (beta chain) was profiled in a study of blood T cell repertoires in COVID-19. The wider study: Material from acute and convalescent COVID-19 was sourced from the United States, Italy and Spain. Sample material is recorded as cDNA or gDNA derived from T cells, B-cell-depleted T cells, or PBMCs.

This clone has just a few counts. As handled by the study authors: The assay estimated nucleated cells by amplifying reference gene primers. Clones were sequenced by immunoSEQ multiplex PCR, and TCRdb holds only the in-frame ones, with some missing. V and J calls and clone size are copied from that table; D and trimming were computed from the DNA. The data hold 100,000 to 150,000 clones, with 84% observed a single time. After removal of 5 bases from V and 0 bases from J, the junction contained 9 bases not matched to a gene. The CDR3 sequence is 17 residues long. Germline loops: CDR1 LNHDA, CDR2 SQIVND (reference sequence).

The V call is TRBV19, the J call TRBJ1-4; TRBD1 matches at 7 bases. The origin of this receptor is a woman aged 25 to 39 who had recovered from COVID-19. Sequenced sample: peripheral blood. The CDR3 loop is CASSPLDRVPTNEKLFF. For the CDR3, the DNA is TGTGCCAGTAGTCCACTCGACAGGGTACCAACTAATGAAAAACTGTTTTTT.